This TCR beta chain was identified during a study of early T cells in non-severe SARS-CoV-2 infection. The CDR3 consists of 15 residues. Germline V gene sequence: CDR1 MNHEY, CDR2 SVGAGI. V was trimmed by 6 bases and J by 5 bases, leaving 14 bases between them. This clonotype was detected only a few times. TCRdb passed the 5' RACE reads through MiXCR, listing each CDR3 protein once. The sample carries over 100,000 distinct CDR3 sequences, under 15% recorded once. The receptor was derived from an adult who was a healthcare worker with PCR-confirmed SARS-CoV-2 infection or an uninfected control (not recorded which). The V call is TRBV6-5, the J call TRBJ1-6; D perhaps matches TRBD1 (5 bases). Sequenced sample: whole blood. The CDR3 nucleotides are TGTGCCAGCAGCCGGGAAACAGGCCATAATTCACCCCTCCACTTT. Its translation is CASSRETGHNSPLHF.